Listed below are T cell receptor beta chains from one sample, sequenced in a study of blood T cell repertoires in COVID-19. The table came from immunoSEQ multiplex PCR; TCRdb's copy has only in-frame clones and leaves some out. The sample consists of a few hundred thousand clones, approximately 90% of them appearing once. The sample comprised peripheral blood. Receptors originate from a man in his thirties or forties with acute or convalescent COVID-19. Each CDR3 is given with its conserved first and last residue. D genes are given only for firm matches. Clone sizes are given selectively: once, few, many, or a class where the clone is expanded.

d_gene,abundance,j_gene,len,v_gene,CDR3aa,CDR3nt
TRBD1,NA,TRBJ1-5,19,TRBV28,CASSFRLLKPGQDNQPQHF,TGTGCCAGCAGCTTTCGACTTCTAAAACCGGGACAGGACAATCAGCCCCAGCATTTT
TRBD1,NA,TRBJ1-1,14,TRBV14,CASSQYRGITEAFF,TGTGCCAGCAGCCAGTACAGGGGTATCACTGAAGCTTTCTTT
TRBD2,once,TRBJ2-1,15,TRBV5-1,CASSLGGAGGYEQFF,TGCGCCAGCAGCTTGGGAGGAGCGGGAGGTTATGAGCAGTTCTTC
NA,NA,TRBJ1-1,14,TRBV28,CASSPLGENTEAFF,TGTGCCAGCAGCCCCTTAGGGGAGAACACTGAAGCTTTCTTT
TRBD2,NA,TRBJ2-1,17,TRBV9,CASSAGTSGGAYNEQFF,TGTGCCAGCAGCGCTGGGACTAGCGGGGGGGCCTACAATGAGCAGTTCTTC
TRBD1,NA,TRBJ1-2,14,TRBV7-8,CASSLARQGYGYTF,TGTGCCAGCAGCTTAGCGCGACAGGGATATGGCTACACCTTC
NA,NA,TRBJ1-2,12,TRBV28,CASLRQDHGYTF,TGTGCCAGCCTAAGACAGGACCATGGCTACACCTTC
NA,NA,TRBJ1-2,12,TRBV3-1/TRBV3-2,CASSQAGYGYTF,TGTGCCAGCAGCCAAGCCGGGTATGGCTACACCTTC
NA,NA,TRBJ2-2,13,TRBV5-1,CASSLGPLWELFF,TGCGCCAGCAGCTTGGGGCCTCTTTGGGAGCTGTTTTTT
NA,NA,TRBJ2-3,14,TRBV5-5,CASSRTPTDDTQYF,TGTGCCAGCAGTAGGACACCCACCGACGATACGCAGTATTTT
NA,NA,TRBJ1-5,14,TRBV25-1,CASSGLGGNQPQHF,TGTGCCAGCAGTGGTCTGGGCGGCAATCAGCCCCAGCATTTT
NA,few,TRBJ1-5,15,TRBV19,CASSAQGQYHQPQHF,TGTGCCAGTAGTGCCCAGGGGCAGTATCATCAGCCCCAGCATTTT
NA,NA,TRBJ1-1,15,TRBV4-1,CASSHPGRGDTEAFF,TGCGCCAGCAGCCATCCCGGGAGGGGGGACACTGAAGCTTTCTTT
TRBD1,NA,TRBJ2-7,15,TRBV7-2,CASSKWTGGIYEQYF,TGTGCCAGCAGCAAATGGACAGGGGGGATCTACGAGCAGTACTTC
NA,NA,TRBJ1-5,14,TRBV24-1,CATSARTVNQPQHF,TGTGCCACCAGTGCGAGGACAGTGAATCAGCCCCAGCATTTT
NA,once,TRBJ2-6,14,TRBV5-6,CASSSYSGANVLTF,TGTGCCAGCAGCTCCTATTCTGGGGCCAACGTCCTGACTTTC
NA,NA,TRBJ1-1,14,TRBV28,CASSLWTENTEAFF,TGTGCCAGCAGTTTATGGACAGAGAACACTGAAGCTTTCTTT
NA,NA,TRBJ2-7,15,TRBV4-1,CASSQDLGTSYEQYF,TGCGCCAGCAGCCAAGATCTTGGCACCTCCTACGAGCAGTACTTC
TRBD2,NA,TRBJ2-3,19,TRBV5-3,CARSWLPRKLAGIDDTQYF,TGTGCCAGAAGCTGGCTGCCGAGGAAGCTAGCGGGGATAGATGATACGCAGTATTTT
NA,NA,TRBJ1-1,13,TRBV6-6,CASSYSGVTEAFF,TGTGCCAGCAGTTACTCAGGGGTTACTGAAGCTTTCTTT
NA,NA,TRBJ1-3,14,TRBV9,CASSADTSGNTIYF,TGTGCCAGCAGCGCGGACACCTCTGGAAACACCATATATTTT
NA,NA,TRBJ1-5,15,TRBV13,CASSLHSGGNQPQHF,TGTGCCAGCAGCCTTCATTCTGGAGGCAATCAGCCCCAGCATTTT
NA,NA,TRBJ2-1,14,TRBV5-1,CASSSGRMVLEQFF,TGCGCCAGCAGCAGCGGACGGATGGTTCTTGAGCAGTTCTTC
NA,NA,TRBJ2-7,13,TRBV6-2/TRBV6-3,CASSYLSSYEQYF,TGTGCCAGCAGTTACCTGAGCTCCTACGAGCAGTACTTC
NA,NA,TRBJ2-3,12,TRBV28,CASSPGADTQYF,TGTGCCAGCAGTCCAGGGGCGGATACGCAGTATTTT
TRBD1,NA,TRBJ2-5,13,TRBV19,CASSFDRGETQYF,TGTGCCAGTAGTTTTGACAGGGGGGAGACCCAGTACTTC
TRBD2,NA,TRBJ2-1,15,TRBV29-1,CSVGAGTKLDNEQFF,TGCAGCGTTGGTGCAGGGACTAAGTTAGACAATGAGCAGTTCTTC
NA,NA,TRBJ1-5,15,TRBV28,CASRLPVIGNQPQHF,TGTGCCAGCAGACTACCCGTGATCGGCAATCAGCCCCAGCATTTT
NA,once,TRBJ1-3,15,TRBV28,CASSFRGTMGNTIYF,TGTGCCAGCAGCTTCAGGGGAACAATGGGCAACACCATATATTTT
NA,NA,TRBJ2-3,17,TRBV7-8,CASSWDFNLRITDTQYF,TGTGCCAGCAGCTGGGACTTTAACCTTAGGATCACAGATACGCAGTATTTT
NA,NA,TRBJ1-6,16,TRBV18,CASSPRAFDYNSPLHF,TGTGCCAGCTCACCACGCGCTTTTGACTATAATTCACCCCTCCACTTT
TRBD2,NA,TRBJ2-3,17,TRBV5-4,CASSFSASSGRTDTQYF,TGTGCCAGCAGCTTTTCGGCTAGCAGCGGGAGAACAGATACGCAGTATTTT
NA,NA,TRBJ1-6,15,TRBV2,CASRKGDILNSPLHF,TGTGCCAGCAGGAAGGGAGACATACTCAATTCACCCCTCCACTTT
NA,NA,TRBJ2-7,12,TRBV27,CASSFDFYEQYF,TGTGCCAGCAGTTTCGACTTCTACGAGCAGTACTTC
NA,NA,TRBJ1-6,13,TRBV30,CAWSAQGNSPLHF,TGTGCCTGGAGTGCACAGGGTAATTCACCCCTCCACTTT
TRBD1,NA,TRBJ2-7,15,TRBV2,CASSIDRGRLDEQYF,TGTGCCAGCAGTATCGACAGGGGTCGGTTGGACGAGCAGTACTTC
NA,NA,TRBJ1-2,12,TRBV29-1,CSASREYYGYTF,TGCAGCGCTTCGCGCGAATACTATGGCTACACCTTC
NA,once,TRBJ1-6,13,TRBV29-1,CSVGYGGDSPLHF,TGCAGCGTTGGGTACGGGGGAGATTCACCCCTCCACTTT
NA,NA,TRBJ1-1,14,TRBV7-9,CASSPAGMNTEAFF,TGTGCCAGCAGCCCGGCGGGGATGAACACTGAAGCTTTCTTT
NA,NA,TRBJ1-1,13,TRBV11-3,CASSYDRDTEAFF,TGTGCCAGCAGCTATGACCGGGATACCGAAGCTTTCTTT
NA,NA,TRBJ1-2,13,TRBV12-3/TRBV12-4,CASSPRRADGYTF,TGTGCCAGCAGTCCAAGGAGGGCGGATGGCTACACCTTC
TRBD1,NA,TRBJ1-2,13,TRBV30,CAWWDRANYGYTF,TGTGCCTGGTGGGACAGGGCCAACTATGGCTACACCTTC